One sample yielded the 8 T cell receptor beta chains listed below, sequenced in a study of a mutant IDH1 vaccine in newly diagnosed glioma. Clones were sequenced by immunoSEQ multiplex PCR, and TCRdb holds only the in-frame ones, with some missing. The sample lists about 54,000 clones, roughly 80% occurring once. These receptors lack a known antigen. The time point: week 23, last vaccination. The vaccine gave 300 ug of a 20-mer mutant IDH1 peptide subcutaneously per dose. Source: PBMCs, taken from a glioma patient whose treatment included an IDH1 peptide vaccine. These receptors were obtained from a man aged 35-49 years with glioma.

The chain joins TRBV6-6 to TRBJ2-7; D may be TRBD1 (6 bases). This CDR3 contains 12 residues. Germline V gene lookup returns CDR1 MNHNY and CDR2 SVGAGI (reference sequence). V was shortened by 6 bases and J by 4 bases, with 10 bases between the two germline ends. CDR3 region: CASSQTGYEQYF. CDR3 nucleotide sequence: TGTGCCAGCAGCCAGACAGGTTACGAGCAGTACTTC.

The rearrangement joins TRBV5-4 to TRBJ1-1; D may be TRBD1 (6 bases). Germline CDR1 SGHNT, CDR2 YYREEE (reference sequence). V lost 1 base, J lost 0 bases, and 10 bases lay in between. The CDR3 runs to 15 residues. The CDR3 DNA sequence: TGTGCCAGCAGCTTGAAGGGGGAAATGAACACTGAAGCTTTCTTT. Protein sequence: CASSLKGEMNTEAFF.

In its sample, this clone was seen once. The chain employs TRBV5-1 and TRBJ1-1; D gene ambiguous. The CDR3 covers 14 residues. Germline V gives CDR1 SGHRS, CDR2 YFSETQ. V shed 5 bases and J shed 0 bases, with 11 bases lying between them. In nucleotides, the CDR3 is TGCGCCAGCAGACTAGGAGGCATGAACACTGAAGCTTTCTTT. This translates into CASRLGGMNTEAFF.

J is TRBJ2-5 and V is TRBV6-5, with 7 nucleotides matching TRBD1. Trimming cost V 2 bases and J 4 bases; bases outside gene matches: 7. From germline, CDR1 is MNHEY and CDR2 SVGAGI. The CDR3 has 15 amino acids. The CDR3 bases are TGTGCCAGCAGTTACATGACAGGGAGTCGAGAGACCCAGTACTTC. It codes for CASSYMTGSRETQYF.

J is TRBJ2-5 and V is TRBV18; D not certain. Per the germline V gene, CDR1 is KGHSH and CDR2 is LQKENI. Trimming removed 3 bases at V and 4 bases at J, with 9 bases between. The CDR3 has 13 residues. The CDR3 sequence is CASSPDLGETQYF. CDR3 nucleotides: TGTGCCAGCTCACCGGACCTCGGAGAGACCCAGTACTTC.

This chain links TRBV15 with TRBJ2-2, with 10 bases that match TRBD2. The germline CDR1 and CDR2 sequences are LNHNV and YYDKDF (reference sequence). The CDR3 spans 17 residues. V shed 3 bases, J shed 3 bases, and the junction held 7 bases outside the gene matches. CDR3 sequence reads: CATSRDLAGVYTGELFF. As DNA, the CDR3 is TGTGCCACCAGCAGGGATCTAGCGGGGGTGTACACCGGGGAGCTGTTTTTT.

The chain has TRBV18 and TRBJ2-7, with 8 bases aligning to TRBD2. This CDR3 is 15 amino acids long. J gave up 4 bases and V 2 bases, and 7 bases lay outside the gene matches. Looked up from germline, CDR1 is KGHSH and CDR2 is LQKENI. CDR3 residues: CASSPSAGGLYEQYF. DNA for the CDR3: TGTGCCAGCTCACCAAGCGCGGGGGGCTTATACGAGCAGTACTTC.

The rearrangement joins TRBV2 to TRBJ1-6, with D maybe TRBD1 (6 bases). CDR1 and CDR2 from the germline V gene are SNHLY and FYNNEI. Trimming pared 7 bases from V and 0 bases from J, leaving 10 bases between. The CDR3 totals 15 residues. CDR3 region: CASIPDSSYNSPLHF. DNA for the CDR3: TGTGCCAGCATTCCGGACAGCTCCTATAATTCACCCCTCCACTTT.